Listed here are 3 T cell receptor beta chains from one sample, sequenced in a study of radiation and T cells in renal cell carcinoma. The time point: baseline pretreatment blood. Treatment denoted: 15 Gy SBRT to primary tumor, nephrectomy 4 weeks later. Data came from immunoSEQ multiplex PCR; TCRdb stores just in-frame clones and leaves some out. This table has about 150,000 clones, 88% appearing once. This material consisted of blood, taken from a patient whose treatment included radiotherapy and nephrectomy. These TCRs come from a woman aged 70 to 79 with renal cell carcinoma.

This clone was seen a handful of times. The V call is TRBV28, the J call TRBJ1-1; 7 nucleotides line up with TRBD1. CDR1 MDHEN and CDR2 SYDVKM come from the germline V gene. The J segment lost 5 bases and the V segment lost 8 bases, leaving 8 bases of the junction unmatched. This CDR3 spans 13 amino acids. The CDR3 is CASVPQGLTEAFF. CDR3 coding DNA: TGTGCCAGCGTACCACAGGGGCTTACTGAAGCTTTCTTT. Supplemented by reference TRBV28 and TRBJ1-1, the full variable domain reads DVKVTQSSRYLVKRTGEKVFLECVQDMDHENMFWYRQDPGLGLRLIYFSYDVKMKEKGDIPEGYSVSREKKERFSLILESASTNQTSMYLCASVPQGLTEAFFGQGTRLTVV.

This chain joins TRBV19 and TRBJ1-2; weak D call: TRBD1 (5 bases). Trimming took off 7 bases at V and 4 bases at J, with 13 bases between the two ends. The CDR3 spans 13 residues. The germline gives CDR1 LNHDA, CDR2 SQIVND (reference sequence). CDR3: CASNTDSFYGYTF. The DNA for the CDR3 is TGTGCCAGTAACACAGACAGCTTCTATGGCTACACCTTC.

The genes are TRBV4-2 and TRBJ2-1; D unclear. V dropped 0 bases and J dropped 0 bases, with 9 bases sitting between them. The CDR3 spans 16 residues. Per germline, CDR1 LGHNA and CDR2 YNFKEQ. Written as DNA, the CDR3 is TGTGCCAGCAGCCAAGAGAGAGGCAGCTCCTACAATGAGCAGTTCTTC. As protein: CASSQERGSSYNEQFF.